A single sample gave rise to the 31 T cell receptor beta chains below, sequenced in a study of shared clonotypes between healthy human individuals. Assay used: immunoSEQ multiplex PCR; TCRdb lists only in-frame clones, some missing. This sample has under 2.5 million clones, with around 90% found just once. Sequenced: naive CD4+ T cells from PBMCs. The subset is: CD45RA+ positively selected. These TCRs come from a man younger than 35 in good health. Some clones in this sample may be carry-over from other donors' samples.

The rearrangement links TRBV14 to TRBJ1-4; D unclear. The germline V gene encodes CDR1 SGHDN and CDR2 FVKESK. The CDR3 is 18 amino acids. Trimming cost V 4 bases and J 5 bases, with 23 bases left between them. The chain's CDR3 is CASSPLTGNGRGNEKLFF. The CDR3, as DNA: TGTGCCAGCAGCCCTCTGACGGGGAACGGTAGAGGCAATGAAAAACTGTTTTTT.

J is TRBJ1-2 and V is TRBV5-6, with TRBD1 as a possible D gene (5 bases). Germline V gene lookup returns CDR1 SGHDT and CDR2 YYEEEE. Trimming took off 4 bases at V and 5 bases at J, with 21 bases between the two ends. This CDR3 is 16 amino acids long. CDR3 region: CASSPSNSGTVYGYTF. The DNA for the CDR3 is TGTGCCAGCAGCCCCTCAAATAGTGGGACGGTGTATGGCTACACCTTC.

The CDR3 nucleotides are TGTGCCAGCAGTGGTTCAGGGGAAACCGGGGAGCTGTTTTTT. As protein: CASSGSGETGELFF. The rearrangement uses TRBV11-2 and TRBJ2-2; perhaps TRBD1 as D (6 bases). Germline V gives CDR1 SGHAT, CDR2 FQNNGV. This CDR3 comprises 14 residues. Deletions cut 6 bases from V and 5 bases from J, with 13 bases between.

This chain links TRBV25-1 with TRBJ2-5; the match to TRBD2 covers 11 bases. The CDR3 is 16 residues long. After removal of 2 bases from V and 5 bases from J, the junction contained 7 bases not matched to a gene. Germline CDR1 reads MGHDK; CDR2 reads SYGVNS. In DNA, the CDR3 is TGTGCCAGCAGTGAAACGAGGACTAGCGGGTCGGAGACCCAGTACTTC. Translating it yields CASSETRTSGSETQYF.

V and J are TRBV30 and TRBJ1-2; D call uncertain. Trimming cost V 8 bases and J 7 bases, with 14 bases left between them. Germline assignment: CDR1 GTSNPN and CDR2 SVGIG (reference sequence). The CDR3 consists of 11 residues. The CDR3 spells CAAHGPAGYTF. Written as DNA, the CDR3 is TGTGCCGCCCACGGGCCGGCTGGCTACACCTTC.

The chain combines TRBV18 with TRBJ2-5; D gene unclear. This CDR3 region has 14 residues. Germline loops: CDR1 KGHSH, CDR2 LQKENI. Trimming took 3 bases from V and 5 from J, leaving 13 bases between them. The CDR3 DNA is TGTGCCAGCTCACCCCTCGACGGTGGGGAGACCCAGTACTTC. This gives the protein CASSPLDGGETQYF.

The chain combines TRBV5-1 with TRBJ2-7; TRBD1 matches at 9 bases. CDR3 length: 15 residues. Germline CDR1 is SGHRS and CDR2 is YFSETQ. V was pared by 4 bases and J by 7 bases, with 12 bases of the junction left unmatched. The CDR3 sequence: CASSQNPQGAGEQYF. For the CDR3, the DNA is TGCGCCAGCAGCCAGAACCCACAGGGGGCGGGGGAGCAGTACTTC. The full variable domain, completed using reference TRBV5-1 and TRBJ2-7, is KAGVTQTPRYLIKTRGQQVTLSCSPISGHRSVSWYQQTPGQGLQFLFEYFSETQRNKGNFPGRFSGRQFSNSRSEMNVSTLELGDSALYLCASSQNPQGAGEQYFGPGTRLTVT.

This chain links TRBV30 with TRBJ2-7; a possible D gene is TRBD1 (5 bases). The CDR3 is made up of 13 amino acids. From germline, CDR1 is GTSNPN and CDR2 SVGIG (reference sequence). V was clipped by 4 bases and J by 1 base, with 11 bases between them. CDR3 nucleotides: TGTGCCTGGAAAGGGGTAAATTCCTACGAGCAGTACTTC. Translation: CAWKGVNSYEQYF.

The J gene is TRBJ2-3, the V gene TRBV7-8; D might be TRBD2 (6 bases). Trimming took 5 bases from V and 4 from J, leaving 13 bases between them. Germline V gene data show CDR1 as SGHVS and CDR2 as FQNEAQ. This CDR3 comprises 14 residues. CDR3 region: CASSQRRDADTQYF. The CDR3 bases are TGTGCCAGCAGCCAGCGGAGGGACGCAGATACGCAGTATTTT.

This clone was counted a single time. The V gene is TRBV28, the J gene TRBJ2-1; D unclear. Trimming removed 10 bases at V and 10 bases at J, with 14 bases between. This CDR3 comprises 11 residues. Per the germline V gene, CDR1 is MDHEN and CDR2 is SYDVKM. In nucleotides, the CDR3 is TGTGCCACATTGGCCTATAACGAGCAGTTCTTC. Translating gives CATLAYNEQFF.

The chain combines TRBV5-1 with TRBJ2-5; D is uncertain. The CDR3 totals 12 residues. The V end lost 1 base, the J end lost 5 bases, and 6 bases lay between the germline ends. Per germline, CDR1 SGHRS and CDR2 YFSETQ. The CDR3 region is CASSLIEETQYF. CDR3 nucleotides: TGCGCCAGCAGCTTGATCGAGGAGACCCAGTACTTC.

V gene TRBV28 combines with J gene TRBJ2-7, with a possible D match to TRBD1 (6 bases). This CDR3 comprises 14 residues. With 3 bases removed from V and 2 bases from J, the gap between germline ends came to 11 bases. CDR1 MDHEN and CDR2 SYDVKM come from the germline V gene. CDR3 sequence reads: CASSFQGPTYEQYF. The CDR3 coding sequence is TGTGCCAGCAGTTTTCAGGGGCCAACCTACGAGCAGTACTTC.

The chain employs TRBV30 and TRBJ1-4; 7 bases agree with TRBD1. CDR3 length: 16 residues. The germline V gene has CDR1 GTSNPN and CDR2 SVGIG (reference sequence). V lost 3 bases, J lost 5 bases, and 12 bases stayed unmatched. CDR3 bases: TGTGCCTGGAGATGGGGACAGAACCTGGGGAATGAAAAACTGTTTTTT. Translating gives CAWRWGQNLGNEKLFF.

The chain links TRBV6-1 to TRBJ1-5, with 8 bases matching TRBD1. Per germline, CDR1 MNHNS and CDR2 SASEGT. With 5 bases clipped from V and 6 bases from J, the junction kept 6 bases outside the gene matches. This CDR3 has 14 residues. The CDR3 region has the DNA TGTGCCAGCAGTAATACAGGGGGGATTCAGCCCCAGCATTTT. Encoded protein: CASSNTGGIQPQHF.

The chain is built from TRBV2 and TRBJ1-2; maybe TRBD1 (6 bases). Per germline, CDR1 SNHLY and CDR2 FYNNEI. The CDR3 is made up of 14 amino acids. V lost 5 bases, J lost 5 bases, and 15 bases lay in between. The CDR3 reads CASSLTGPRYGYTF. The CDR3, as DNA: TGTGCCAGCAGTTTGACAGGCCCGAGGTATGGCTACACCTTC.

This sequence joins TRBV19 and TRBJ1-1, with D perhaps TRBD1 (5 bases). Trimming took 7 bases from V and 8 from J, leaving 11 bases between them. The germline V gene has CDR1 LNHDA and CDR2 SQIVND (reference sequence). The CDR3 is 11 amino acids. CDR3 bases: TGTGCCAGTAAAGACAGACGCGAAGCTTTCTTT. Translated: CASKDRREAFF.

This chain links TRBV2 with TRBJ2-7, with a weak D call TRBD2 (5 bases). CDR3 length: 12 amino acids. Germline V gene lookup returns CDR1 SNHLY and CDR2 FYNNEI. Trimming removed 2 bases at V and 5 bases at J, with 7 bases between. CDR3 DNA: TGTGCCAGCAGTGAAAGCGGCAACGAGCAGTACTTC. Protein: CASSESGNEQYF.

The CDR3 DNA is TGTGCCAGCAGTTACGGACCGGGACAGGACTACGAGCAGTACTTC. It is translated as CASSYGPGQDYEQYF. This chain uses TRBV6-5 with TRBJ2-7; 8 bases line up with TRBD1. V lost 2 bases and J lost 3; bases outside the gene matches: 6. Germline CDR1 reads MNHEY; CDR2 reads SVGAGI. The CDR3 has 15 residues.

The chain uses TRBV6-5 and TRBJ1-1; TRBD1 aligns across 11 bases. Germline lookup yields CDR1 MNHEY and CDR2 SVGAGI. The CDR3 has 15 residues. J lost 6 bases, V lost 6 bases, and 9 bases had no gene match. CDR3 amino acids: CASSRTGGSLAEAFF. CDR3 sequence (DNA): TGTGCCAGCAGCCGGACAGGGGGCTCGTTGGCTGAAGCTTTCTTT.

This clone was detected a few times. The chain couples TRBV10-3 to TRBJ1-3, with D hard to call. Between the trimmed V and J ends, which lost 0 bases and 0 bases, there was a span of 9 bases. This CDR3 is built from 16 residues. Looked up from germline, CDR1 is ENHRY and CDR2 is SYGVKD. CDR3 coding DNA: TGTGCCATCAGTGAGTCCCCCAGGAGCTCTGGAAACACCATATATTTT. This sequence encodes CAISESPRSSGNTIYF.

The chain links TRBV5-1 to TRBJ1-1; D perhaps matches TRBD1 (5 bases). Germline loops: CDR1 SGHRS, CDR2 YFSETQ. The CDR3 length is 14 residues. The V and J ends lost 4 bases and 1 base respectively, with 11 bases between them. The CDR3 loop reads CASSPPRANTEAFF. The CDR3 DNA reads TGCGCCAGCAGCCCCCCCAGGGCGAACACTGAAGCTTTCTTT.

CDR3 sequence (DNA): TGTGCCAGCAGTGAAGCGCGGCTTTATGGCTACACCTTC. Protein product: CASSEARLYGYTF. The chain combines TRBV2 with TRBJ1-2; D gene ambiguous. Germline-derived CDR1 and CDR2 are SNHLY and FYNNEI. Trimming pared 0 bases from V and 5 bases from J, leaving 7 bases between. The CDR3 consists of 13 residues.

CDR3 protein: CASSFRPGGGFYEQYF. The CDR3, as DNA: TGTGCCAGCAGTTTTCGCCCAGGGGGCGGATTCTACGAGCAGTACTTC. The chain has TRBV27 and TRBJ2-7, with 8 bases that match TRBD1. This CDR3 is built from 16 residues. Germline V gene data show CDR1 as MNHEY and CDR2 as SMNVEV (reference sequence). Germline trimming cut 3 bases from V and 3 bases from J; bases unmatched to any gene: 10.

The V and J genes are TRBV27 and TRBJ2-7, with D possibly being TRBD1 or TRBD2 (5 bases each). There are 15 residues in the CDR3. CDR1 and CDR2 from the germline V gene are MNHEY and SMNVEV (reference sequence). With 5 bases removed from V and 6 bases from J, the gap between germline ends came to 20 bases. Here the CDR3 DNA reads TGTGCCAGCAGTCTTTCCCGGGACGGCGGTGGCGAGCAGTACTTC. It codes for CASSLSRDGGGEQYF.

The chain joins TRBV7-9 to TRBJ2-3, with 11 bases matching TRBD2. V shed 4 bases and J 3 bases; nucleotides not matched to a gene: 15. This CDR3 region has 19 residues. Germline V gene sequence: CDR1 SEHNR, CDR2 FQNEAQ (reference sequence). The CDR3 reads CASSSPGLADPGSTDTQYF. DNA for the CDR3: TGTGCCAGCAGCTCTCCGGGACTAGCGGACCCAGGCTCAACAGATACGCAGTATTTT.

This clone has a handful of counts. Other DNA sequences in the same sample also yield this CDR3. The chain links TRBV7-2 to TRBJ1-2; a possible D gene is TRBD1 (6 bases). V dropped 5 bases and J dropped 0 bases, with 10 bases sitting between them. Germline V lookup: CDR1 SGHTA, CDR2 FQGNSA. This CDR3 spans 14 amino acids. The CDR3 bases are TGTGCCAGCAGCCTCGGGGGCGCTAACTATGGCTACACCTTC. Protein: CASSLGGANYGYTF.

The chain employs TRBV10-3 and TRBJ1-5, with D possibly being TRBD1 (6 bases). Germline V gives CDR1 ENHRY, CDR2 SYGVKD. The CDR3 extends over 13 amino acids. V was cut by 10 bases and J by 6 bases, with 16 bases left in between. The CDR3 is CATSPGAGQPQHF. The CDR3 nucleotides are TGTGCCACCTCCCCAGGGGCGGGTCAGCCCCAGCATTTT.

The V call is TRBV5-4, the J call TRBJ2-2, with a possible D match to TRBD1 (6 bases). The CDR3 runs 15 residues. V dropped 1 base and J dropped 6 bases, with 13 bases sitting between them. Germline CDR1 is SGHNT and CDR2 is YYREEE (reference sequence). The chain's CDR3 is CASSLPPGTPGELFF. The CDR3 DNA sequence: TGTGCCAGCAGCTTGCCCCCCGGGACACCCGGGGAGCTGTTTTTT.

This rearrangement joins TRBV18 to TRBJ2-1; possible D gene TRBD1, 6 bases. The CDR3 runs 15 residues. Germline V gene lookup returns CDR1 KGHSH and CDR2 LQKENI. Trimming removed 3 bases from V and 2 bases from J, with 11 bases in between. The CDR3 is CASSPGQRTYNEQFF. The CDR3 bases are TGTGCCAGCTCACCCGGACAGAGAACCTACAATGAGCAGTTCTTC.

The CDR3 loop is CASSRSRDRAYYLGYGYTF. The CDR3 bases are TGCGCCAGCAGCCGGTCCCGGGACAGGGCTTATTACCTGGGCTATGGCTACACCTTC. The genes are TRBV4-3 and TRBJ1-2; 9 nucleotides match TRBD1. V lost 4 bases and J lost 4; bases outside the gene matches: 19. This CDR3 comprises 19 residues. CDR1 and CDR2 from the germline V gene are LGHNA and YSLEER.

The V call is TRBV7-2, the J call TRBJ2-5, with 12 bases identical to TRBD1. The CDR3 runs 16 residues. Trimming cost V 4 bases and J 5 bases; bases outside gene matches: 8. CDR1 and CDR2 (germline): SGHTA, FQGNSA. The chain's CDR3 is CASSSYRDRGRETQYF. As DNA, the CDR3 is TGTGCCAGCAGCTCCTATCGGGACAGGGGGCGGGAGACCCAGTACTTC.